This T cell receptor (beta chain) came from a study of cytomegalovirus exposure and HLA in healthy donors (dated by TCRdb to about 2017). A note on the overall study: An earlier analysis of roughly 570 of the donors reported 276 Gb of sequence data and 117 million unique TCR beta sequences obtained from around 190 million T cells. Around 300 gigabases of sequencing data and some 85 million unique TCR sequences were included in an early release covering about 620 HLA-typed donors. Among the roughly 380 genotyped donors, approximately 76% belonged to the genetic ancestry cluster associated with self-reported Caucasian donors. The aim of the study was to test whether cataloging public T cell receptors could identify signatures of past pathogen exposure. The study used immunosequencing to profile the T cell repertoires of more than 650 subjects and linked those repertoires to cytomegalovirus serostatus. A separate validation cohort of approximately 130 different subjects was used in addition to the roughly 670-subject first cohort. The study combined high-throughput TCR immunosequencing, statistical association of individual TCRs with disease status, and machine learning to predict cytomegalovirus infection status. To study patterns of TCR occurrence, a later analysis re-analyzed previously published TCR beta repertoires from more than 550 donors and added high-resolution HLA genotyping. Rather than drawing on any new phenotypic data, the later analysis identified candidate immune exposures from TCR beta sequences and the way those sequences occurred across donors. In an earlier analysis of more than 550 of the donors, high-throughput TCR beta sequencing was used to judge whether each TCR beta V gene segment behaved as functional or pseudogenic. Donor age, sex, ethnicity and CMV serostatus were compiled together with the repertoire data. Genome-wide SNP genotypes for about 65% of the roughly 670 donors were used in a later genetic analysis, which treated that subset as a discovery cohort. Every repertoire in the discovery cohort had been generated on one and the same sequencing platform. HLA typing covered class I and class II loci at four-digit resolution. The number of donors typed differed by locus, with about 629-630 for A, B, C, DRB1 and DQB1, more than 500 for DQA1, 600 to 610 for DPA1, and some 470 for DPB1. Because of strong linkage in the cohort, 5 or 6 DR-DQ haplotypes were treated as single units for association and clustering. Among roughly 400 genotyped donors of the cohort, an average of approximately 220,000 unique TCR beta nucleotide sequences was sequenced per donor, of which about 18% were non-productive.

General study outcomes and caveats: In vitro tests confirmed that three of the cytomegalovirus-associated TCR beta chains recognize cytomegalovirus antigens. Across donors, most TCR sequences were observed very rarely, whereas some public TCRs were present in many individuals. For the cohort, immune exposure information was limited to CMV serostatus. Linkage disequilibrium might explain the correlated functional status among segregating V segments, but an unknown experimental factor could not be excluded. In a later analysis, the rate of TCR association differed among HLA loci, with DRB1 alleles having the most associated TCRs and HLA-C alleles having the fewest. Broadly in line with IMGT annotations, most TCR beta V segments showed up in productive rearrangements about 87% or about 30% of the time in an earlier analysis of about 500 of the donors. A further reported finding was that TCR beta sequences accurately predicted the HLA-A and HLA-B alleles for most subjects in the first cohort. A later analysis associated about 16,000 TCR beta sequences with specific HLA alleles at a false discovery rate of 0.05. According to a later analysis, most CMV-associated TCR beta chains appeared to be HLA-restricted, and the HLA associations seemed to be driven largely by CMV exposure. Because counts were too low, roughly 17 rarely observed V segments, including chromosome 9 orphons, were left out of the earlier analysis of about 620 of the donors. According to the authors, the approach could potentially be generalized to other disease states and immunological phenotypes. Compared with the approximately 710-donor mean, donors in an Asian-associated ancestry cluster had fewer N-insertions in productive TCRs, according to a later genetic analysis. The classifier was reported to diagnose cytomegalovirus status with high specificity and sensitivity in both the original and validation cohorts. When HLA alleles, especially DR and DQ, strongly co-occurred, attributing TCR associations to individual alleles was difficult. A total of some 180 TCR beta chains were listed by the study as associated with cytomegalovirus. Presence/absence analyses assumed roughly uniform sequencing depth across donors, an assumption that may not hold. The cohort was sequenced for TCR beta chains only, and without alpha or paired-chain data the features that could be detected were limited. HLA typing was unavailable for some donors at each locus, so association tests used only the typed subset. A group of highly shared sequence variants was considered likely to be a technical artifact of the sequencing pipeline. In a later analysis, HLA-associated TCR beta chains showed more clonal expansion and lower generation probabilities than non-associated chains that were equally common. A later genetic analysis associated a missense DCLRE1C variant with V-gene and J-gene trimming of TCR beta chains, and an independent cohort replicated the association. According to a later analysis, parvovirus B19, influenza, CMV and Epstein-Barr virus appeared linked to several top co-occurrence clusters.

In its sample, this clone was seen a few times. Its target antigen remains unknown. Base quality data are lacking; no much larger clone is found one base away. Receptor amplification or capture employed the immunoSEQ multiplex PCR assay. For the multiplex PCR, a mixture combining 60 forward primers for TCR Vbeta segments and 13 reverse primers for TCR Jbeta segments was used. The CDR3 region of rearranged TCR beta genes was amplified from genomic DNA by a multiplex PCR assay. The Illumina HiSeq System was used to sequence the amplified TCR beta libraries as 87-base-pair reads. The source study handled its data this way. Across the roughly 670 repertoires, a later analysis counted about 81 million unique TCR beta chains, approximately 12 million of which were shared by at least two donors. A nearest-neighbor algorithm error-corrected the raw reads and collapsed the reads into unique sequences, merging closely related sequences to remove PCR and sequencing errors. To assign V, D and J gene segments, CDR3 sequences were aligned to IMGT reference sequences. For a sequence to be retained, at least a six-nucleotide match to both a V gene segment and a J gene segment was required. Rearrangements were called productive when the CDR3 lacked stop codons and stayed in frame with V and J; all others were non-productive. CDR3 was defined according to IMGT convention as the region running from the second conserved V-encoded cysteine to the conserved J-encoded phenylalanine. Sequences without an unambiguous match to a single V gene segment were excluded from the earlier analysis of 587 of the donors. In an earlier analysis of around 590 of the donors, a V segment was called functional when productive rearrangements were above 56.7%, and segregating when the standard deviation between donors exceeded 5%. A statistical classification framework was developed to diagnose cytomegalovirus status using the catalog of TCR beta chain sequences. In a later analysis, V and J genes were assigned by comparing TCR nucleotide sequences against IMGT/GENE-DB human TR gene sequences. In a later analysis, CDR3 sequences and most-parsimonious VDJ recombination scenarios were assigned using the TCRdist pipeline. In a later analysis, each TCR beta chain was defined by its CDR3 amino acid sequence together with its V-gene family, and reads lacking a unique V-gene family were excluded. A later analysis removed several hundred highly shared, low-generation-probability nucleotide sequences to deal with suspected cross-contamination and a sequencing artifact. For each public chain, a later analysis derived a clonal expansion index from normalized ranks of inferred template counts within each repertoire. In a later analysis, generation probabilities were computed using a VDJ recombination model fitted to out-of-frame rearrangements, and the results were checked against IGoR. Hypergeometric tests were used in a later analysis to score TCR-TCR, TCR-HLA and TCR-CMV co-occurrence, with a repertoire-size bias correction applied to the TCR pairs. A later analysis estimated false discovery rates by permuting HLA or CMV assignments 20 times. In a later analysis, co-occurring TCRs were grouped using DBSCAN, with TCRdist sequence similarity added in when clustering inside HLA-allele-positive subsets. For co-occurrence clustering, repertoires with fewer than 30,000 or more than 120,000 public chains were excluded, along with four or five repertoires with anomalous nucleotide sharing. TCRdb re-hosts the immuneACCESS table, in-frame sequences only. Its copies lack some clones; in the studies checked, an unresolved V gene accounts for under half of them, and the cause for the rest is not known. D and trimming come from the DNA, and the V and J calls and clone size come from that table. This sample gives about 190,000 clones in total; about 81% of them show up just once. The leading ten clones occupy about 2% of the sample.

The cohort consisted of 650 to 850 healthy bone marrow donors. All cohort members were sampled while nominally healthy, although unrecorded immune exposures were likely present. The donor tested CMV seropositive, placing the donor among the approximately 290 seropositive members of the cohort. Each donor provided a peripheral blood sample, and peripheral blood mononuclear cells were used for TCR beta sequencing. The Qiagen DNeasy Blood Extraction Kit was used to extract genomic DNA from the blood cell samples. Specimen: PBMCs. This receptor was obtained from a woman aged 18-29 years in good health and CMV-seropositive.

Read as DNA, the sequence is TGTGCCAGCAGTAAGAAGACGGACTACCGGGCTTTCTTT. This codes for CASSKKTDYRAFF. The chain couples TRBV7-2 to TRBJ1-1; the D gene assignment is ambiguous. Its CDR3 holds 13 amino acids, cysteine through phenylalanine. Here the CDR3 DNA is all that survives: 39 bases in frame from base 1. From a lookup of the germline V gene, CDR1 and CDR2 are SGHTA and FQGNSA. Between the V and J ends, shortened by 6 bases and 11 bases respectively, the junction contains 19 bases.